A selection of T cell receptor beta chains follows, all from one sample in a study of T cells in Graves' hyperthyroidism and ophthalmopathy. Each CDR3 protein is one row after TCRdb ran MiXCR on the multiplex PCR reads. The table includes around 97,000 distinct CDR3 sequences, roughly 44% detected once. Sequenced: blood. Receptor source: a man between 35 and 55 years old with Graves' hyperthyroidism. Each CDR3 is given with its conserved first and last residue. The D gene is left open where the match is weak. The listing skips clone size in some rows; elsewhere it reads once, few, many or a size class.

D gene: TRBD1; clone size: -; J gene: TRBJ2-1; V gene: TRBV7-8; CDR3 length: 15; CDR3 DNA: TGTGCCAGCAGCCCCCGACAGGGTCCATCCTACGAGCAGGTCTTC; CDR3 protein: CASSPRQGPSYEQVF
D gene: -; clone size: -; J gene: TRBJ2-3; V gene: TRBV11-1; CDR3 length: 16; CDR3 DNA: TGTGCCTGGAGTGTACTTTTGGGGGGCCTGGGAGATACGCAGTATTTT; CDR3 protein: CAWSVLLGGLGDTQYF
D gene: TRBD2; clone size: many; J gene: TRBJ2-3; V gene: TRBV12-3/TRBV12-4; CDR3 length: 13; CDR3 DNA: TGTGCCAGCAGTCTAGCGGGGTATGATACGCAGTATTTT; CDR3 protein: CASSLAGYDTQYF
D gene: -; clone size: many; J gene: TRBJ2-1; V gene: TRBV19; CDR3 length: 18; CDR3 DNA: TGTGCCAGTACCCCCGGGAAGGAGGTCCCCAGCTCCTACAATGAGCAGTTCTTC; CDR3 protein: CASTPGKEVPSSYNEQFF
D gene: TRBD1; clone size: -; J gene: TRBJ1-1; V gene: TRBV7-3; CDR3 length: 15; CDR3 DNA: TGTGCCAGCAGTTCCGGGACAGGGGACTACACTGAAGCTTTCTTT; CDR3 protein: CASSSGTGDYTEAFF
D gene: -; clone size: -; J gene: TRBJ2-6; V gene: TRBV15; CDR3 length: 17; CDR3 DNA: TGTGCCACCAGCAGAGATCGGAGGCTCTCTGGGGCCAACGTCCTGACTTTC; CDR3 protein: CATSRDRRLSGANVLTF
D gene: TRBD1; clone size: -; J gene: TRBJ1-3; V gene: TRBV29-1; CDR3 length: 14; CDR3 DNA: TGCAGCGTCGTGACTGGGACAGGGATTAACACCATATATTTT; CDR3 protein: CSVVTGTGINTIYF
D gene: TRBD2; clone size: -; J gene: TRBJ2-5; V gene: TRBV10-1; CDR3 length: 15; CDR3 DNA: TGCGCCAGCCGGGGACTAGCGGGAGCCTGGGAGACCCAGTACTTC; CDR3 protein: CASRGLAGAWETQYF
D gene: -; clone size: many; J gene: TRBJ2-4; V gene: TRBV20-1; CDR3 length: 13; CDR3 DNA: TGCAGTGCTAGTGGTCTAGCCAAAAACATTCAGTACTTC; CDR3 protein: CSASGLAKNIQYF
D gene: -; clone size: -; J gene: TRBJ1-2; V gene: TRBV7-6; CDR3 length: 13; CDR3 DNA: TGTGCCAGCAGCTTAGGGCCTGACTATGGCTACACCTTC; CDR3 protein: CASSLGPDYGYTF
D gene: -; clone size: many; J gene: TRBJ2-2; V gene: TRBV2; CDR3 length: 12; CDR3 DNA: TGTGCCAGCACCCGAGACACCGGGGAGCTGTTTTTT; CDR3 protein: CASTRDTGELFF
D gene: -; clone size: many; J gene: TRBJ2-2; V gene: TRBV7-3; CDR3 length: 11; CDR3 DNA: TGTGCCAGCGGAAACACCGGGGAGCTGTTTTTT; CDR3 protein: CASGNTGELFF
D gene: TRBD1; clone size: -; J gene: TRBJ2-7; V gene: TRBV7-3; CDR3 length: 15; CDR3 DNA: TGTGCCAGCAGCGTTGTGGGACAGGAGGCCTACGAGCAGTACTTC; CDR3 protein: CASSVVGQEAYEQYF
D gene: -; clone size: many; J gene: TRBJ2-1; V gene: TRBV5-1; CDR3 length: 13; CDR3 DNA: TGCGCCAGCAGCTCAAAACCACGGGATGAGCAGTTCTTC; CDR3 protein: CASSSKPRDEQFF
D gene: TRBD2; clone size: many; J gene: TRBJ2-3; V gene: TRBV4-2; CDR3 length: 16; CDR3 DNA: TGTGCCAGCAGCCAAGATCCAGCGGGAGGCCCCGGTACGCAGTATTTT; CDR3 protein: CASSQDPAGGPGTQYF
D gene: TRBD2; clone size: many; J gene: TRBJ2-3; V gene: TRBV27; CDR3 length: 12; CDR3 DNA: TGTGCCAGCAGCGGACTAGCGGATACGCAGTATTTT; CDR3 protein: CASSGLADTQYF
D gene: -; clone size: -; J gene: TRBJ1-2; V gene: TRBV2; CDR3 length: 15; CDR3 DNA: TGTGCCAGCAGCGAAGGAGGGGACGCCTACTATGGCTACACCTTC; CDR3 protein: CASSEGGDAYYGYTF
D gene: -; clone size: few; J gene: TRBJ1-3; V gene: TRBV18; CDR3 length: 15; CDR3 DNA: TGTGCCAGCTCACCACCCGAGGGCTCTGGAAACACCATATATTTT; CDR3 protein: CASSPPEGSGNTIYF
D gene: TRBD1; clone size: -; J gene: TRBJ2-7; V gene: TRBV20-1; CDR3 length: 16; CDR3 DNA: TGCAGTGCCAGCAGCTCGCAAGGACAGGTCCCCAACGAGCAGTACTTC; CDR3 protein: CSASSSQGQVPNEQYF
D gene: TRBD1; clone size: -; J gene: TRBJ1-2; V gene: TRBV7-8; CDR3 length: 15; CDR3 DNA: TGTGCCAGCAGCCCCGGGACAGGGGGCGACTATGGCTACACCTTC; CDR3 protein: CASSPGTGGDYGYTF
D gene: TRBD2; clone size: -; J gene: TRBJ2-7; V gene: TRBV5-4; CDR3 length: 16; CDR3 DNA: TGTGCCAGCAGCTTGGCGGGACTAGTGGGGCCCTACGAGCAGTACTTC; CDR3 protein: CASSLAGLVGPYEQYF
D gene: -; clone size: -; J gene: TRBJ1-6; V gene: TRBV5-4; CDR3 length: 15; CDR3 DNA: TGTGCCAGCAGCAGGCGGGACGCCCTCGGGTCACCCCTCCACTTT; CDR3 protein: CASSRRDALGSPLHF
D gene: -; clone size: many; J gene: TRBJ2-5; V gene: TRBV11-3; CDR3 length: 14; CDR3 DNA: TGTGCCAGCAGCTTAGCCATGGGGCCAAAGACCCAGTACTTC; CDR3 protein: CASSLAMGPKTQYF
D gene: -; clone size: many; J gene: TRBJ2-7; V gene: TRBV7-8; CDR3 length: 13; CDR3 DNA: TGTGCCAGCAGCCCTTACGTGAACTACGAGCAGTACTTC; CDR3 protein: CASSPYVNYEQYF
D gene: -; clone size: many; J gene: TRBJ2-7; V gene: TRBV11-3; CDR3 length: 15; CDR3 DNA: TGTGCCAGCAGCTTAGTGGTGGGAGGCCCGGGCGAGCAGTACTTC; CDR3 protein: CASSLVVGGPGEQYF
D gene: TRBD2; clone size: -; J gene: TRBJ2-7; V gene: TRBV10-3; CDR3 length: 15; CDR3 DNA: TGTGCCATCAGTGTCTTCCTAGCGGAGGGGTACGAGCAGTACTTC; CDR3 protein: CAISVFLAEGYEQYF
D gene: TRBD1; clone size: -; J gene: TRBJ1-2; V gene: TRBV20-1; CDR3 length: 13; CDR3 DNA: TGCAGTGCTAGTCCGGACAGGGTCTATGGCTACACCTTC; CDR3 protein: CSASPDRVYGYTF
D gene: -; clone size: -; J gene: TRBJ2-7; V gene: TRBV11-1; CDR3 length: 13; CDR3 DNA: TGTGCCAGCAGCTTAGGTAGAGACTACGAGCAGTACTTC; CDR3 protein: CASSLGRDYEQYF
D gene: -; clone size: many; J gene: TRBJ2-7; V gene: TRBV7-9; CDR3 length: 11; CDR3 DNA: TGTGCCAGCAGCTTGTATTACGAGCAGTACTTC; CDR3 protein: CASSLYYEQYF
D gene: TRBD2; clone size: -; J gene: TRBJ2-3; V gene: TRBV7-2; CDR3 length: 21; CDR3 DNA: TGTGCCAGCAGCCAAGAGTTCCTAGCGGGAGAGTCTCCAACGTACACAGATACGCAGTATTTT; CDR3 protein: CASSQEFLAGESPTYTDTQYF
D gene: -; clone size: many; J gene: TRBJ1-6; V gene: TRBV7-9; CDR3 length: 12; CDR3 DNA: TGTGCCAGCAGCTTAAGTAGCGACCGGCCCCACTTT; CDR3 protein: CASSLSSDRPHF
D gene: -; clone size: -; J gene: TRBJ2-6; V gene: TRBV19; CDR3 length: 13; CDR3 DNA: TGTGCCAGCTCCTCGACGGGGGCCAACGTCCTGACTTTC; CDR3 protein: CASSSTGANVLTF
D gene: -; clone size: many; J gene: TRBJ2-5; V gene: TRBV7-8; CDR3 length: 11; CDR3 DNA: TGTGCCAGCAGCTTCCAAGAGACCCAGTACTTC; CDR3 protein: CASSFQETQYF
D gene: -; clone size: -; J gene: TRBJ1-2; V gene: TRBV19; CDR3 length: 13; CDR3 DNA: TGTGCCTGGAGTAAAGGGTTAGGCTATGGCTACACCTTC; CDR3 protein: CAWSKGLGYGYTF
D gene: -; clone size: many; J gene: TRBJ1-2; V gene: TRBV7-2; CDR3 length: 13; CDR3 DNA: TGTGCCAGCAGTTTCTCCCAGGGGTATGGCTACACCTTC; CDR3 protein: CASSFSQGYGYTF
D gene: -; clone size: once; J gene: TRBJ1-2; V gene: TRBV7-2; CDR3 length: 16; CDR3 DNA: TGTGCCAGCAGCTTCCAACCAGACAGGACAAACTATGGCTACACCTTC; CDR3 protein: CASSFQPDRTNYGYTF
D gene: -; clone size: -; J gene: TRBJ2-2; V gene: TRBV2; CDR3 length: 13; CDR3 DNA: TGTGCCAGCTCACCGGGACTCACCGGGGAGCTGTTTTTT; CDR3 protein: CASSPGLTGELFF
D gene: -; clone size: -; J gene: TRBJ2-5; V gene: TRBV5-1; CDR3 length: 13; CDR3 DNA: TGCGCCAGCAGTCCGGACAACCAAGAGACCCAGTACTTC; CDR3 protein: CASSPDNQETQYF
D gene: TRBD1; clone size: many; J gene: TRBJ2-5; V gene: TRBV7-9; CDR3 length: 17; CDR3 DNA: TGTGCCAGCAGCGGTAAGACAGGGGCGAGGAGGCAAGAGACCCAGTACTTC; CDR3 protein: CASSGKTGARRQETQYF
D gene: -; clone size: -; J gene: TRBJ1-1; V gene: TRBV7-9; CDR3 length: 16; CDR3 DNA: TGTGCCAGCAGCGGAGGGGGGGGGGCTGGAAACACTGAAGCGTTCTTT; CDR3 protein: CASSGGGGAGNTEAFF
D gene: -; clone size: -; J gene: TRBJ2-1; V gene: TRBV7-3; CDR3 length: 10; CDR3 DNA: TGTGCCAGCAGCCCTGATGGGCAGTTCTTC; CDR3 protein: CASSPDGQFF
D gene: TRBD2; clone size: -; J gene: TRBJ2-1; V gene: TRBV7-2; CDR3 length: 16; CDR3 DNA: TGTGCCAGCAGCCTACCGACTAGCGGGAGTATAAATGAGCAGTTCTTC; CDR3 protein: CASSLPTSGSINEQFF
D gene: -; clone size: once; J gene: TRBJ1-4; V gene: TRBV5-1; CDR3 length: 13; CDR3 DNA: TGCGCCAGCAGCTTGGGTAGGATTGAAAAACTGTTTTTT; CDR3 protein: CASSLGRIEKLFF
D gene: -; clone size: many; J gene: TRBJ2-5; V gene: TRBV6-1; CDR3 length: 15; CDR3 DNA: TGTGCCAGCAGTGAAGTGGCTAGCGAGAAAGAGACCCAGTACTTC; CDR3 protein: CASSEVASEKETQYF
D gene: -; clone size: -; J gene: TRBJ2-3; V gene: TRBV5-6; CDR3 length: 17; CDR3 DNA: TGTGCCAGCAGCTTGTCCCCGGCGGCGGTAATCACAGATACGCAGTATTTT; CDR3 protein: CASSLSPAAVITDTQYF
D gene: -; clone size: many; J gene: TRBJ1-5; V gene: TRBV20-1; CDR3 length: 15; CDR3 DNA: TGCAGTGCTAGGGCCGGAGGGTTCAGAAATCAGCCCCAGCATTTT; CDR3 protein: CSARAGGFRNQPQHF